This TCR beta chain originates from a study of kidney transplant recipient with SARS-CoV-2 infection. This CDR3 region has 17 residues. CDR1 is WNHNN, CDR2 SYGVQD, per germline (reference sequence). Between the trimmed V and J ends, which lost 5 bases and 4 bases, there was a span of 23 bases. From the reads, TCRdb called clonotypes with MiXCR, one entry per CDR3 protein. Here the sample spans under 250,000 distinct CDR3 sequences, about 30% being singletons. The sequencing here drew on a blood sample, taken at baseline and between days 110 and 120 from a kidney transplant recipient. The V call is TRBV10-1, the J call TRBJ1-2; D remains unclear. This sequence was found in a male patient in his thirties who had COVID-19 and was a kidney transplant recipient. The T cells may partly be graft donor cells. The CDR3 DNA sequence: TGCGCCAGCAGTTTCTGTGAAAGATCGCGAAAGACCTATGGCTACACCTTC. It encodes CASSFCERSRKTYGYTF.